The 23 T cell receptor beta chains in this list originate from one sample, sequenced in a study of PD-1 blockade in classical Hodgkin lymphoma. After autologous stem cell transplantation all patients relapsed, and prior brentuximab vedotin exposure differed between cohorts. TCRdb keeps only in-frame clones here, not all; method: immunoSEQ multiplex PCR. The sample carries under 65,000 clones, over 75% recorded once. The source was peripheral blood mononuclear cells (PBMCs), collected at baseline. The receptors originated from a human donor with classical Hodgkin lymphoma.

This clone was detected once. The chain has TRBV30 and TRBJ1-2; D is unclear. The V end lost 2 bases, the J end lost 6 bases, and 13 bases lay between the germline ends. The CDR3 spans 13 residues. Germline V CDR1 and CDR2: GTSNPN, SVGIG (reference sequence). The CDR3 spells CAWSRGLPDGYTF. The DNA for the CDR3 is TGTGCCTGGAGTCGGGGATTACCTGATGGCTACACCTTC.

The rearrangement joins TRBV30 to TRBJ2-5; D perhaps matches TRBD2 (5 bases). Germline loops: CDR1 GTSNPN, CDR2 SVGIG (reference sequence). V was trimmed by 4 bases and J by 3 bases, leaving 15 bases between them. CDR3 size: 14 residues. The CDR3 region is CAWTREVEEETQYF. Written as DNA, the CDR3 is TGTGCCTGGACCCGTGAGGTGGAGGAAGAGACCCAGTACTTC.

The chain has TRBV6-5 and TRBJ2-3; 9 nucleotides match TRBD1. V lost 5 bases and J lost 3; bases outside the gene matches: 6. Germline V CDR1 and CDR2: MNHEY, SVGAGI. The CDR3 covers 15 residues. The CDR3 DNA sequence: TGTGCCAGCAGTCCTACAGGGGGCGAGACAGATACGCAGTATTTT. Its protein product is CASSPTGGETDTQYF.

This chain uses TRBV6-5 with TRBJ2-7; TRBD2 might be the D (6 bases). Germline V gene sequence: CDR1 MNHEY, CDR2 SVGAGI. V was shortened by 6 bases and J by 6 bases, with 12 bases between the two germline ends. The CDR3 is made up of 12 amino acids. CDR3 protein: CASRKGLFEQYF. The DNA of the CDR3 is TGTGCCAGCAGAAAGGGACTCTTCGAGCAGTACTTC.

The chain combines TRBV5-8 with TRBJ1-2, with D unresolved. CDR3 size: 11 residues. Germline-derived CDR1 and CDR2 are SGHTS and YDEGEE. V lost 2 bases, J lost 8 bases, and 7 bases lay in between. CDR3 in DNA: TGTGCCAGCAGCTTCTCGACAGGCTACACCTTC. Translated: CASSFSTGYTF.

This clone occurred once. A junction end diverges from the germline sequence, so it may reflect a read error. This rearrangement joins TRBV7-7 to TRBJ2-5; tentatively, D is TRBD1 (6 bases). CDR1 SSHAT and CDR2 FNYEAQ come from the germline V gene (reference sequence). This CDR3 contains 14 residues. CDR3 loop: CASSPQGFQETQYF. The DNA of the CDR3 is TGTGCTAGCAGCCCACAGGGATTTCAAGAGACCCAGTACTTC.

CDR3 DNA sequence: TGTGCCAGCAGAGACCGAGAGACCCAGTACTTC. This translates into CASRDRETQYF. The chain combines TRBV2 with TRBJ2-5; unclear D gene. Germline CDR1 is SNHLY and CDR2 is FYNNEI. V was shortened by 6 bases and J by 4 bases, with 6 bases between the two germline ends. This CDR3 comprises 11 residues.

The chain joins TRBV15 to TRBJ2-1, with D possibly matching TRBD2 (7 bases). This CDR3 is 15 amino acids long. The germline CDR1 and CDR2 sequences are LNHNV and YYDKDF (reference sequence). The V end lost 3 bases, the J end lost 1 base, and 10 bases lay between the germline ends. CDR3 DNA sequence: TGTGCCACCAGCAGGGGGGGGCAATCCTACAATGAGCAGTTCTTC. It specifies CATSRGGQSYNEQFF. Drawing the rest from reference TRBV15 and TRBJ2-1, the complete variable domain is DAMVIQNPRYQVTQFGKPVTLSCSQTLNHNVMYWYQQKSSQAPKLLFHYYDKDFNNEADTPDNFQSRRPNTSFCFLDIRSPGLGDTAMYLCATSRGGQSYNEQFFGPGTRLTVL.

In this sample, this clone turned up a few times. The chain links TRBV30 to TRBJ1-4; 11 nucleotides match TRBD1. V gave up 5 bases and J gave up 6 bases; unmatched junction bases: 8. This CDR3 region has 15 residues. CDR1 and CDR2 from the germline V gene are GTSNPN and SVGIG (reference sequence). CDR3 sequence: CAWGKEGQGDEKLFF. CDR3 DNA sequence: TGTGCCTGGGGTAAGGAGGGACAGGGGGATGAAAAACTGTTTTTT.

The chain joins TRBV11-2 to TRBJ1-2, with unresolved D. CDR3 length equals 15 residues. The germline V and J ends were trimmed by 8 bases and 8 bases, with 24 bases remaining between them. CDR1 is SGHAT, CDR2 FQNNGV, per germline. CDR3 bases: TGTGCCAGCGCGACCCCTAAGGCGGGCTTGGGGGGCTACACCTTC. Amino acid sequence: CASATPKAGLGGYTF.

This clone was picked up a small number of times. The genes are TRBV4-2 and TRBJ1-1; no definite D call. The CDR3 runs 13 residues. V lost 7 bases, J lost 1 base, and 10 bases lay in between. Germline values: CDR1 LGHNA, CDR2 YNFKEQ. CDR3 sequence reads: CASTSKGNTEAFF. The CDR3 region has the DNA TGTGCCAGCACCTCCAAAGGGAACACTGAAGCTTTCTTT.

This clone occurred once. The V call is TRBV5-6, the J call TRBJ1-4, with D unresolved. The CDR3 runs 13 residues. Germline CDR1 is SGHDT and CDR2 is YYEEEE. Deletions cut 3 bases from V and 6 bases from J, with 9 bases between. This CDR3 is CASSSDLDEKLFF. The DNA for the CDR3 is TGTGCCAGCAGCTCAGACTTAGATGAAAAACTGTTTTTT. Filled out from reference TRBV5-6 and TRBJ1-4, the complete variable domain reads DAGVTQSPTHLIKTRGQQVTLRCSPKSGHDTVSWYQQALGQGPQFIFQYYEEEERQRGNFPDRFSGHQFPNYSSELNVNALLLGDSALYLCASSSDLDEKLFFGSGTQLSVL.

In this sample, this clone turned up a few times. The rearrangement links TRBV30 to TRBJ1-1, with D possibly TRBD1 on 5 matching bases. Germline V gives CDR1 GTSNPN, CDR2 SVGIG (reference sequence). Trimming shortened V by 1 base and J by 6 bases, and 15 bases separated the two germline ends. This CDR3 region has 14 residues. The CDR3: CAWSGLRDEPEAFF. The CDR3 DNA reads as TGTGCCTGGAGTGGGTTGCGGGACGAACCTGAAGCTTTCTTT.

The chain employs TRBV6-5 and TRBJ1-1; TRBD1 is a possible D gene (6 bases). With 4 bases removed from V and 1 base from J, the gap between germline ends came to 16 bases. The CDR3 is 16 residues long. Germline V CDR1 and CDR2: MNHEY, SVGAGI. The CDR3 DNA reads as TGTGCCAGCAGTTCCCGAGGGGGGGCATGGAACACTGAAGCTTTCTTT. This sequence encodes CASSSRGGAWNTEAFF.

The chain couples TRBV11-1 to TRBJ1-1; D not resolved. The germline gives CDR1 SGHAT, CDR2 FQDESV (reference sequence). CDR3 length equals 13 residues. The ends were cut back, 4 bases at V and 4 bases at J, with 10 bases in the middle. As DNA, the CDR3 is TGTGCCAGCAGCTCCTTGGGCGGCACTGAAGCTTTCTTT. It is translated as CASSSLGGTEAFF. Drawing the rest from reference TRBV11-1 and TRBJ1-1, the complete variable domain is EAEVAQSPRYKITEKSQAVAFWCDPISGHATLYWYRQILGQGPELLVQFQDESVVDDSQLPKDRFSAERLKGVDSTLKIQPAELGDSAMYLCASSSLGGTEAFFGQGTRLTVV.

CDR3: CASSSEVGRGNEKLFF. The CDR3 DNA reads as TGTGCCAGCAGCTCCGAAGTCGGACGGGGGAATGAAAAACTGTTTTTT. The V call is TRBV7-9, the J call TRBJ1-4; perhaps TRBD1 as D (5 bases). CDR1 and CDR2 from the germline V gene are SEHNR and FQNEAQ (reference sequence). V was pared by 4 bases and J by 5 bases, with 17 bases between. CDR3 length equals 16 residues.

The chain has TRBV14 and TRBJ1-3; no reliable D call. CDR3 size: 11 residues. V was clipped by 6 bases and J by 4 bases, with 4 bases between them. Per the germline V gene, CDR1 is SGHDN and CDR2 is FVKESK. Written as DNA, the CDR3 is TGTGCCAGCAGTCCCGGAAACACCATATATTTT. This translates into CASSPGNTIYF.

This sequence joins TRBV15 and TRBJ2-7; D is undetermined. V dropped 2 bases and J dropped 2 bases, with 10 bases sitting between them. CDR3 length: 14 residues. Germline CDR1 and CDR2: LNHNV and YYDKDF (reference sequence). This CDR3 reads CATSRRPNTYEQYF. CDR3 in DNA: TGTGCCACCAGCAGACGACCGAATACCTACGAGCAGTACTTC.

This chain joins TRBV7-8 and TRBJ2-7; 10 positions agree with TRBD1. The trim removed 5 bases at V and 9 bases at J, leaving 7 bases unmatched. The CDR3 runs to 13 residues. Germline assignment: CDR1 SGHVS and CDR2 FQNEAQ. The DNA of the CDR3 is TGTGCCAGCAGCCCTCCCGGGACAGGGGTGCAGTACTTC. Amino acids: CASSPPGTGVQYF.

The J gene is TRBJ2-1, the V gene TRBV7-9, with D unresolved. The CDR3 is 11 residues long. V shed 1 base and J shed 8 bases, with 3 bases lying between them. Germline CDR1 and CDR2: SEHNR and FQNEAQ (reference sequence). DNA for the CDR3: TGTGCCAGCAGCTTAGTTTATGAGCAGTTCTTC. Its protein is CASSLVYEQFF. Full variable domain (rest looked up from reference TRBV7-9 and TRBJ2-1): DTGVSQNPRHKITKRGQNVTFRCDPISEHNRLYWYRQTLGQGPEFLTYFQNEAQLEKSRLLSDRFSAERPKGSFSTLEIQRTEQGDSAMYLCASSLVYEQFFGPGTRLTVL.

This chain links TRBV6-1 with TRBJ2-3, with 8 positions matching TRBD1. The V segment lost 6 bases and the J segment 6 bases; nucleotides outside the gene matches: 8. Germline CDR1 reads MNHNS; CDR2 reads SASEGT. The length of the CDR3 is 14 residues. The CDR3 loop reads CASRDRAKIDTQYF. The DNA for the CDR3 is TGTGCCAGCAGGGACAGGGCGAAGATTGATACGCAGTATTTT.

This sequence joins TRBV10-3 and TRBJ1-2; no definite D call. V was pared by 8 bases and J by 4 bases, with 11 bases between. The CDR3 contains 12 residues. CDR1 is ENHRY, CDR2 SYGVKD, per germline. The CDR3 sequence: CAIGRLLYGYTF. For the CDR3, the DNA is TGTGCCATCGGAAGGCTACTCTATGGCTACACCTTC.

V usage is TRBV9 and J usage is TRBJ2-2; 8 nucleotides line up with TRBD2. The CDR3 runs 15 residues. With 1 base clipped from V and 3 bases from J, the junction kept 2 bases outside the gene matches. The germline V gene encodes CDR1 SGDLS and CDR2 YYNGEE. The chain's CDR3 is CASSVISGDTGELFF. The CDR3 coding sequence is TGTGCCAGCAGCGTAATTAGCGGGGACACCGGGGAGCTGTTTTTT. Full variable domain (remainder filled in from reference TRBV9 and TRBJ2-2): DSGVTQTPKHLITATGQRVTLRCSPRSGDLSVYWYQQSLDQGLQFLIQYYNGEERAKGNILERFSAQQFPDLHSELNLSSLELGDSALYFCASSVISGDTGELFFGEGSRLTVL.